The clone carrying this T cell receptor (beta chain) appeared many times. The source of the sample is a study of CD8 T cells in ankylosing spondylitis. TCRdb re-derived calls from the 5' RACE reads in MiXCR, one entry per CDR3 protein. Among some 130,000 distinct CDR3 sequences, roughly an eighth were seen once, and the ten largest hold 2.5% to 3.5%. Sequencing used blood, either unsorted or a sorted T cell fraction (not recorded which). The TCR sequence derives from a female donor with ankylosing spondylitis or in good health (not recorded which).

DNA for the CDR3: TGTGCCAGCAGTTCCGCGGGAGGTGAAGCTTTCTTT. It codes for CASSSAGGEAFF. J is TRBJ1-1 and V is TRBV28; D unresolved. The CDR3 is 12 amino acids. V was cut by 4 bases and J by 7 bases, with 10 bases left in between. The V gene's germline CDR1 is MDHEN and CDR2 SYDVKM.